The 2 T cell receptor beta chains below were found in one sample sequenced in a study of cytomegalovirus exposure and HLA in healthy donors. Use of 60 Vbeta and 13 Jbeta primers characterized the PCR. Measured with immunoSEQ multiplex PCR; TCRdb has only the in-frame clones, and not every one. The sample carries 150,000 to 200,000 clones, around 79% recorded once. The sample was PBMCs. These receptors all stem from a female donor in good health and CMV-seronegative.

The chain is built from TRBV11-2 and TRBJ2-7; D is perhaps TRBD2 (5 bases). The CDR3 sequence is 15 residues long. Per germline, CDR1 SGHAT and CDR2 FQNNGV. Trimming cost V 0 bases and J 3 bases, with 12 bases left between them. CDR3 in DNA: TGTGCCAGCAGCTTAGATCCGGCAGGACTCTACGAGCAGTACTTC. This codes for CASSLDPAGLYEQYF.

This clone has only one observation. This chain links TRBV7-2 with TRBJ1-5; TRBD1 aligns across 7 bases. CDR1 is SGHTA and CDR2 is FQGNSA in the germline V gene. The CDR3 sequence is 15 residues long. V shed 5 bases and J 1 base; nucleotides not matched to a gene: 5. CDR3: CASSTMGQSNQPQHF. The CDR3 bases are TGTGCCAGCAGCACGATGGGACAGAGCAATCAGCCCCAGCATTTT. Looking up the rest from reference TRBV7-2 and TRBJ1-5 gives the full variable domain: GAGVSQSPSNKVTEKGKDVELRCDPISGHTALYWYRQSLGQGLEFLIYFQGNSAPDKSGLPSDRFSAERTGGSVSTLTIQRTQQEDSAVYLCASSTMGQSNQPQHFGDGTRLSIL.